This TCR beta chain was captured by sequencing in a study of vaccination and CD4 T cells after COVID-19. Study at large: Researchers treated cells with overlapping spike peptides taken from SARS-CoV-2, HCoV-NL63, HCoV-OC43 and HCoV-229E. Cultures serving as controls received a peptide pool (CEFX or HIV-1 Nef) or no peptide.

Cultured CD4+ T cell DNA underwent sequencing with the Oncomine TCR Beta short-read assay. DNA came from CD4+ T cells after culture. Using its own MiXCR run on the PCR reads, TCRdb lists one record per CDR3 protein. The sample carries about 9,000 distinct CDR3 sequences, approximately 35% recorded once. The treatment: approximately 11-day PBMC culture with coronavirus spike peptide pools or control peptides (ViraFEST assay). Unexposed donor CD4+ T cells predated the COVID-19 pandemic, collected 2011-2018. Trimming took 3 bases from V and 2 from J, leaving 17 bases between them. Germline CDR1 reads MNHEY; CDR2 reads SVGAGI. This CDR3 has 16 amino acids. Details on this clonotype: Its antigen is still unknown.

This TCR was sampled from a human donor in good health. The specimen sequenced was CD4+ T cells from blood, cultured in vitro. V usage is TRBV6-5 and J usage is TRBJ2-7; D is perhaps TRBD2 (5 bases). CDR3: CASSYLPLGVTYEQYF. The CDR3 DNA reads as TGTGCCAGCAGTTATCTTCCGCTGGGAGTTACCTACGAGCAGTACTTC.